This T cell receptor beta chain stems from a study of memory CD4+ T cells and cytomegalovirus serostatus. Study information: Of the healthy Belgian adults, 8 to 10 were CMV seropositive and about two dozen seronegative.

The sort gate was single viable CD3+CD4+CD8-CD45RO+ cells for memory CD4+ T cells. This clone was seen just once. As processed by the authors: After removing out-of-frame reads, approximately 2.2 million distinct TCRbeta sequences remained. Sequenced by immunoSEQ multiplex PCR; TCRdb stores in-frame clones only, minus some. Clonal size and the V and J genes are those of that table, whereas D and trimming came from the DNA. This sample has about 25,000 clones, with approximately 71% found just once. The length of the CDR3 is 13 residues. Per germline, CDR1 LNHDA and CDR2 SQIVND (reference sequence). V was cut by 8 bases and J by 6 bases, with 14 bases left in between.

Material: memory CD4+ T cells from blood. The clonotype originates from an adult in good health and CMV-seronegative. The gene calls are TRBV19 and TRBJ1-5; D is unresolved. The CDR3, as DNA: TGTGCCAGTGCCTCGGGGTATAGTCAGCCCCAGCATTTT. This codes for CASASGYSQPQHF.